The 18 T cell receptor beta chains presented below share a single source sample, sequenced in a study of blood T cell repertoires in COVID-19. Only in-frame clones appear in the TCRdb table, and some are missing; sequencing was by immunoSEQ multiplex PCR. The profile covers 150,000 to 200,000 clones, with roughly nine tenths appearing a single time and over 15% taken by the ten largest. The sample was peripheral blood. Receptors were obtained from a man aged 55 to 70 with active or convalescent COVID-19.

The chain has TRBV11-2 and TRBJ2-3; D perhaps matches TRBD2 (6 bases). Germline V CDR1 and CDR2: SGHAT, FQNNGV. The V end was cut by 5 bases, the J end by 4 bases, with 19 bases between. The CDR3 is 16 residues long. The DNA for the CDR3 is TGTGCCAGCAGCAACGCGGGGCACCCTACCGCAGATACGCAGTATTTT. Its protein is CASSNAGHPTADTQYF.

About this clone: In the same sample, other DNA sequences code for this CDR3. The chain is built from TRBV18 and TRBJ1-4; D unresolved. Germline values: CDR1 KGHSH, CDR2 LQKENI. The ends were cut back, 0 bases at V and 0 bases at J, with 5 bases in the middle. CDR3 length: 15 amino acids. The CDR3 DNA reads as TGTGCCAGCTCACCACCCCCGGCAACTAATGAAAAACTGTTTTTT. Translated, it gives CASSPPPATNEKLFF.

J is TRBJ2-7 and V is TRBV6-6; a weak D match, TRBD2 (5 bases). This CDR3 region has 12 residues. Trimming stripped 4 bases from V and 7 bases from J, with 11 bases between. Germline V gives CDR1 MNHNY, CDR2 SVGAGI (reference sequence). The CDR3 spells CASSLQRGEQYF. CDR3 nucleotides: TGTGCCAGCAGTTTGCAGAGAGGGGAGCAGTACTTC.

CDR3 residues: CASSYSMEGGYEQYF. CDR3 coding DNA: TGTGCCAGCAGTTACTCGATGGAGGGCGGCTACGAGCAGTACTTC. The chain links TRBV6-5 to TRBJ2-7; a weak D match, TRBD2 (6 bases). V was clipped by 0 bases and J by 3 bases, with 12 bases between them. Germline V gene data show CDR1 as MNHEY and CDR2 as SVGAGI. This CDR3 spans 15 amino acids.

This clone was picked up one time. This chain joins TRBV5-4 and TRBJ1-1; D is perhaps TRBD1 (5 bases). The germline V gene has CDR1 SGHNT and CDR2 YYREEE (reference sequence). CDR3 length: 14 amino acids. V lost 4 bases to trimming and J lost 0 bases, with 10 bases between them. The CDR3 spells CASSPGGMNTEAFF. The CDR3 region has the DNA TGTGCCAGCAGCCCCGGGGGGATGAACACTGAAGCTTTCTTT.

The chain's CDR3 is CASQAGSYNEQFF. As DNA, the CDR3 is TGCGCCAGCCAGGCGGGTTCCTACAATGAGCAGTTCTTC. This chain connects TRBV5-1 to TRBJ2-1, with D possibly matching TRBD2 (5 bases). V shed 7 bases and J shed 1 base, with 9 bases lying between them. Germline assignment: CDR1 SGHRS and CDR2 YFSETQ. The CDR3 contains 13 residues. The complete variable domain, with remaining parts taken from reference TRBV5-1 and TRBJ2-1, reads KAGVTQTPRYLIKTRGQQVTLSCSPISGHRSVSWYQQTPGQGLQFLFEYFSETQRNKGNFPGRFSGRQFSNSRSEMNVSTLELGDSALYLCASQAGSYNEQFFGPGTRLTVL.

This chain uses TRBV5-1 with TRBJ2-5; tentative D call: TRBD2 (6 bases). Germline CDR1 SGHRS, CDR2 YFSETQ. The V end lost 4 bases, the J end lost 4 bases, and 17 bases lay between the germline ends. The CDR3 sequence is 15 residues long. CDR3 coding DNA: TGCGCCAGCAGCGGGGGGAATCAGGGTGGAGAGACCCAGTACTTC. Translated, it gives CASSGGNQGGETQYF.

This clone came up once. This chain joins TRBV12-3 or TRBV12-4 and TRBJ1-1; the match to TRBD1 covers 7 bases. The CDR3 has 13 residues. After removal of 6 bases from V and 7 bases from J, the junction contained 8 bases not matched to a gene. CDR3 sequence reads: CASSRGTAIEAFF. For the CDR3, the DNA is TGTGCCAGCAGCCGAGGGACAGCGATTGAAGCTTTCTTT.

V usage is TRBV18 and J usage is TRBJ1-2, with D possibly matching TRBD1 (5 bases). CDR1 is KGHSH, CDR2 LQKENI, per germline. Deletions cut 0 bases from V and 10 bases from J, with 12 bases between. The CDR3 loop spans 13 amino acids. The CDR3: CASSPPGVEDYTF. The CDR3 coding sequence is TGTGCCAGCTCACCACCAGGGGTAGAAGACTACACCTTC.

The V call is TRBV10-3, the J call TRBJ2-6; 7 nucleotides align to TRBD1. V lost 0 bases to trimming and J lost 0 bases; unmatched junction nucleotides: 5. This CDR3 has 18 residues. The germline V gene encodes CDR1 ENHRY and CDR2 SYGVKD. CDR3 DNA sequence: TGTGCCATCAGTGAGTCGGGACAGCTAAGCTCTGGGGCCAACGTCCTGACTTTC. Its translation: CAISESGQLSSGANVLTF.

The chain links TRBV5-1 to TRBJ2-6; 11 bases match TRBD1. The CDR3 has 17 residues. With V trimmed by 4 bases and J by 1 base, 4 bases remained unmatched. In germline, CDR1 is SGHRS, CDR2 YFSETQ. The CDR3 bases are TGCGCCAGCAGCGACCGGGACAGGGGGTCTGGGGCCAACGTCCTGACTTTC. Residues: CASSDRDRGSGANVLTF.

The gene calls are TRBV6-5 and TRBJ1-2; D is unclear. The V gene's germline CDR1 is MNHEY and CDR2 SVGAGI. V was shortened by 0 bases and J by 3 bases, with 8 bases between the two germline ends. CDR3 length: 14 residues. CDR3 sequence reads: CASSYSSSDYGYTF. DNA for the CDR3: TGTGCCAGCAGTTACTCGAGTAGCGACTATGGCTACACCTTC.

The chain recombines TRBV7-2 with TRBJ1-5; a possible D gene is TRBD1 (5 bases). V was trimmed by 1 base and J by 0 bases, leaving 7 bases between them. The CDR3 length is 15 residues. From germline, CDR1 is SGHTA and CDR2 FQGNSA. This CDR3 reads CASSLGQGSNQPQHF. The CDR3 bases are TGTGCCAGCAGCTTAGGCCAGGGTAGCAATCAGCCCCAGCATTTT.

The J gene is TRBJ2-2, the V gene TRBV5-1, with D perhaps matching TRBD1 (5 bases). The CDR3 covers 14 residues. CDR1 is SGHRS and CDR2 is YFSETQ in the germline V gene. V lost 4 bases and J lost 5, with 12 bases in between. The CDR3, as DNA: TGCGCCAGCAGCGTTTCTCAGGGAACCGGGGAGCTGTTTTTT. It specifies CASSVSQGTGELFF.

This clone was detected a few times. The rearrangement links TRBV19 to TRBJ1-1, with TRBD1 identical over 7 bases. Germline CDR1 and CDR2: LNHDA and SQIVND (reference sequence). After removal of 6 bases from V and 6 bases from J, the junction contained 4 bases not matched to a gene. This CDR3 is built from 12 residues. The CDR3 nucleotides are TGTGCCAGTAGGACAGGGTTCGCTGAAGCTTTCTTT. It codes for CASRTGFAEAFF.

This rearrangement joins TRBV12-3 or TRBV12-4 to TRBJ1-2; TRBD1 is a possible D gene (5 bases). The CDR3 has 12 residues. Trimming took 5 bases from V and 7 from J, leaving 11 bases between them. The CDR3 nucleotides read TGTGCCAGCAGTCGCGGACAAGGTGGCTACACCTTC. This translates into CASSRGQGGYTF.

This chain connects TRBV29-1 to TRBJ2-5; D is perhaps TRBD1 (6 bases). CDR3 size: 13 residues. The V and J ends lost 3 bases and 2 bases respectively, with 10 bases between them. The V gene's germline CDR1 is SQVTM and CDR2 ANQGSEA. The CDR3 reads CSVDRGIQETQYF. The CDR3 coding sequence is TGCAGCGTTGACAGGGGCATTCAAGAGACCCAGTACTTC.

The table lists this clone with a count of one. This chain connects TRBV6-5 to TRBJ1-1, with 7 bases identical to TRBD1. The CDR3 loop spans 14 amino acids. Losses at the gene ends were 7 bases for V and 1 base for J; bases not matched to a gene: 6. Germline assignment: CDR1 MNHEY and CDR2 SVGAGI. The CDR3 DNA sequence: TGTGCCAGCACCGACAGGGCCTCGAACACTGAAGCTTTCTTT. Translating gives CASTDRASNTEAFF.